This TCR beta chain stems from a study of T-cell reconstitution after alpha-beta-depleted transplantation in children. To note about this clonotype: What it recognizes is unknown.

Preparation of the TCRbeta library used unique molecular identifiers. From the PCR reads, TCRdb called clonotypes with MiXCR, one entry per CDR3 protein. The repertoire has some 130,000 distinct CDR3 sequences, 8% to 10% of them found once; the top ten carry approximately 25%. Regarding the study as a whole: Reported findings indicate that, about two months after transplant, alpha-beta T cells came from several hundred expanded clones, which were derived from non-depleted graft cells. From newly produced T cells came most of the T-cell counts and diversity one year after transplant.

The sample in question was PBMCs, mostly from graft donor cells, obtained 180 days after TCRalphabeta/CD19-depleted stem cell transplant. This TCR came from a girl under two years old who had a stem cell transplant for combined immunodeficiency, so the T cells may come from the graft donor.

CDR3: CSASKTSGGRGDTQYF. The CDR3 region has the DNA TGCAGTGCCTCCAAGACTAGCGGGGGCAGAGGGGATACGCAGTATTTT. V usage is TRBV20-1 and J usage is TRBJ2-3; 12 bases match TRBD2. The CDR3 spans 16 residues. The J segment lost 6 bases and the V segment lost 6 bases, leaving 13 bases of the junction unmatched. Germline V gene data show CDR1 as DFQATT and CDR2 as SNEGSKA (reference sequence).